This record looks at one T cell receptor (beta chain) sequence and its context. The target antigen is unknown. The CDR3 runs to 14 residues. Germline CDR1 is KGHSH and CDR2 is LQKENI. The sample originates from a study of T cells expressing NK-cell markers. Study-level background: Beta-chain profiling covered CD3+CD56+NKG2C+, CD3+CD56+NKG2C- and CD3+CD56-NKG2C+ sorted subsets. Among eight sequenced donors, seven carried HCMV seropositivity while one was seronegative.

Study-wide results and limits: The CD3+CD56-NKG2C+ fraction was also led by these clonotypes in a few donors.

TCR beta cDNA was generated via 5'RACE template switching incorporating UMIs. TCRdb reprocessed the 5' RACE reads and reports one entry per CDR3 protein, with no DNA. This sample's clone table lists under 600,000 distinct CDR3 sequences. The sample comprised blood T cells: a sorted CD56 or NKG2C T cell subset, CD4+ or CD8+ T cells, or bulk PBMC T cells (not recorded which). The receptor comes from a woman between 45 and 65 years old in good health. V is TRBV18 and J is TRBJ1-4; as DNA is missing, the TRBD1 call by TCRdb cannot be tested. The CDR3 sequence: CASSPSGFEEKLFF.